The 7 T cell receptor beta chains in this list originate from one sample, sequenced in a study of blood T cell repertoires in COVID-19. Measured with immunoSEQ multiplex PCR; TCRdb has only the in-frame clones, and not every one. Counted here are around 300,000 clones, around 87% occurring once; the ten biggest clones make up 5.3%. Input material: PBMCs or T cells enriched from blood (not recorded which). Receptors were obtained from a woman aged 30 to 39 who had recovered from COVID-19.

The rearrangement uses TRBV28 and TRBJ1-5; D gene ambiguous. CDR1 and CDR2 (germline): MDHEN, SYDVKM. The CDR3 totals 17 residues. Deletions cut 7 bases from V and 0 bases from J, with 19 bases between. The CDR3 DNA reads as TGTGCCAGCACGCGGGGTATAAGAGTCTATAGCAATCAGCCCCAGCATTTT. Its translation is CASTRGIRVYSNQPQHF. The whole variable domain, remainder taken from reference TRBV28 and TRBJ1-5, is DVKVTQSSRYLVKRTGEKVFLECVQDMDHENMFWYRQDPGLGLRLIYFSYDVKMKEKGDIPEGYSVSREKKERFSLILESASTNQTSMYLCASTRGIRVYSNQPQHFGDGTRLSIL.

This chain links TRBV7-9 with TRBJ1-6; D may be TRBD1 (5 bases). This CDR3 is built from 15 residues. Trimming removed 1 base at V and 4 bases at J, with 8 bases between. Per the germline V gene, CDR1 is SEHNR and CDR2 is FQNEAQ (reference sequence). CDR3 sequence (DNA): TGTGCCAGCAGCTTAGGGGCAGGGTATAATTCACCCCTCCACTTT. It yields the protein CASSLGAGYNSPLHF. Using reference TRBV7-9 and TRBJ1-6 for the parts outside the CDR3, the full variable domain is DTGVSQNPRHKITKRGQNVTFRCDPISEHNRLYWYRQTLGQGPEFLTYFQNEAQLEKSRLLSDRFSAERPKGSFSTLEIQRTEQGDSAMYLCASSLGAGYNSPLHFGNGTRLTVT.

The V call is TRBV19, the J call TRBJ1-2; 8 bases map to TRBD1. There are 16 residues in the CDR3. With V trimmed by 7 bases and J by 0 bases, 10 bases remained unmatched. CDR1 is LNHDA and CDR2 is SQIVND in the germline V gene (reference sequence). For the CDR3, the DNA is TGTGCCAGTATCCCGGACAGGGCGATAGCTAACTATGGCTACACCTTC. It specifies CASIPDRAIANYGYTF.

The chain is built from TRBV13 and TRBJ2-3; 10 nucleotides line up with TRBD1. CDR3 length: 15 residues. In germline, CDR1 is PRHDT, CDR2 FYEKMQ (reference sequence). J lost 6 bases, V lost 4 bases, and 7 bases had no gene match. Here the CDR3 reads CASSSGQGTTDTQYF. CDR3 DNA sequence: TGTGCCAGCAGCTCGGGACAGGGGACAACGGATACGCAGTATTTT.

This clone appeared a single time. The chain carries TRBV6-2 or TRBV6-3 and TRBJ2-5; D is perhaps TRBD1 (6 bases). The V end lost 6 bases, the J end lost 2 bases, and 13 bases lay between the germline ends. Germline values: CDR1 MNHEY, CDR2 SVGEGT. This CDR3 spans 14 amino acids. The CDR3 DNA follows: TGTGCCAGCAGCATCCAAAGGGGGCAAGAGACCCAGTACTTC. This sequence encodes CASSIQRGQETQYF.

The sample holds one count of this clone. This rearrangement joins TRBV6-5 to TRBJ2-7; a weak D match, TRBD2 (6 bases). The V end was cut by 7 bases, the J end by 5 bases, with 21 bases between. Germline V gives CDR1 MNHEY, CDR2 SVGAGI. There are 15 residues in the CDR3. CDR3 amino acids: CASTPLAGNGDEQYF. CDR3 bases: TGTGCCAGCACCCCATTGGCGGGGAATGGCGACGAGCAGTACTTC.

V and J are TRBV5-5 and TRBJ1-1, with D possibly TRBD1 on 5 matching bases. Trimming took 0 bases from V and 6 from J, leaving 21 bases between them. The CDR3 length is 17 residues. CDR1 and CDR2 (germline): SGHKS, YYEKEE (reference sequence). The CDR3 DNA is TGTGCCAGCAGCTTGGAAATTTTGTCTCCGGGGGTTGCTGAAGCTTTCTTT. Translated: CASSLEILSPGVAEAFF. The full variable domain, with the rest looked up from reference TRBV5-5 and TRBJ1-1, is DAGVTQSPTHLIKTRGQQVTLRCSPISGHKSVSWYQQVLGQGPQFIFQYYEKEERGRGNFPDRFSARQFPNYSSELNVNALLLGDSALYLCASSLEILSPGVAEAFFGQGTRLTVV.